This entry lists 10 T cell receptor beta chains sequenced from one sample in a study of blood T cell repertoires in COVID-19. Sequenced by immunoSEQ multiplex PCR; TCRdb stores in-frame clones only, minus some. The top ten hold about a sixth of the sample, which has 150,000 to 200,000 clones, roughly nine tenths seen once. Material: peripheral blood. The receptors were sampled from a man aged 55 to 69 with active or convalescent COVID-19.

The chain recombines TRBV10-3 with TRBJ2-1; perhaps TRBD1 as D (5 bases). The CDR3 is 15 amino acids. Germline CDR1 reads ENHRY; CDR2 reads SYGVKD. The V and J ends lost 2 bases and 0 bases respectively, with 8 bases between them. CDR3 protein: CAISETGSSYNEQFF. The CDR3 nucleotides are TGTGCCATCAGTGAGACAGGCAGCTCCTACAATGAGCAGTTCTTC.

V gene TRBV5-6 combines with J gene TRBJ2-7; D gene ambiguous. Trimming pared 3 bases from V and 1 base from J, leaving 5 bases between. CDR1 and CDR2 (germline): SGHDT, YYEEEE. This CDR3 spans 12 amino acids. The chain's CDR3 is CASSYGSYEQYF. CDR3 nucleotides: TGTGCCAGCAGCTACGGGTCCTACGAGCAGTACTTC.

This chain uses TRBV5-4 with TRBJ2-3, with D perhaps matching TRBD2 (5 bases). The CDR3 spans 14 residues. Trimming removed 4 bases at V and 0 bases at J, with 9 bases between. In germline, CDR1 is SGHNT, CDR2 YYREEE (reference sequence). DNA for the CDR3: TGTGCCAGCAGCAGGACGGGGAGCACAGATACGCAGTATTTT. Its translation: CASSRTGSTDTQYF.

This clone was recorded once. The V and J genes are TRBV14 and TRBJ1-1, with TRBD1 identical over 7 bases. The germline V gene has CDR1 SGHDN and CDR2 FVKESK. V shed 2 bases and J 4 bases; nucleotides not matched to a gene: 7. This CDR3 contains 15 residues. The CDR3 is CASSQITGVFTEAFF. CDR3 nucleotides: TGTGCCAGCAGCCAAATCACAGGGGTTTTCACTGAAGCTTTCTTT.

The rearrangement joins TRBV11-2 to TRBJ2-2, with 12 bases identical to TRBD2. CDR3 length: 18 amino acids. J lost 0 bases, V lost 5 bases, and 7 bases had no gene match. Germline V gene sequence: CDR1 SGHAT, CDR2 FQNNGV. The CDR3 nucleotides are TGTGCCAGCAGCCCACGGACTAGCGGGATCGCGAACACCGGGGAGCTGTTTTTT. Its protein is CASSPRTSGIANTGELFF.

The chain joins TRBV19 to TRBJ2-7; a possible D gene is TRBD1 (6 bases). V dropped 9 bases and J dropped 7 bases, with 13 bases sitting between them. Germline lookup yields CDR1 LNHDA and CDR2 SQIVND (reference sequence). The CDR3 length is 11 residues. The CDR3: CASSGAGEQYF. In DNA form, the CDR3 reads TGTGCCAGCTCAGGGGCCGGGGAGCAGTACTTC. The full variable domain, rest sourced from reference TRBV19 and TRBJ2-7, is DGGITQSPKYLFRKEGQNVTLSCEQNLNHDAMYWYRQDPGQGLRLIYYSQIVNDFQKGDIAEGYSVSREKKESFPLTVTSAQKNPTAFYLCASSGAGEQYFGPGTRLTVT.

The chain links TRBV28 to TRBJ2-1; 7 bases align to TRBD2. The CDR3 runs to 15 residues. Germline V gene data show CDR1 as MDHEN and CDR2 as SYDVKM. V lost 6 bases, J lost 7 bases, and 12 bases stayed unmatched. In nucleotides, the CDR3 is TGTGCCAGCAGCCTACCAGGGACTAACCTTAATGAGCAGTTCTTC. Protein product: CASSLPGTNLNEQFF. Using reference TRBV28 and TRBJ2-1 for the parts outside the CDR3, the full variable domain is DVKVTQSSRYLVKRTGEKVFLECVQDMDHENMFWYRQDPGLGLRLIYFSYDVKMKEKGDIPEGYSVSREKKERFSLILESASTNQTSMYLCASSLPGTNLNEQFFGPGTRLTVL.

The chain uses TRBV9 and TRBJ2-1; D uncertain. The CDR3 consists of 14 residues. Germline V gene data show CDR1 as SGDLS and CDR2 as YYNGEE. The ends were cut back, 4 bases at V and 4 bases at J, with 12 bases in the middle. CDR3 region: CASSPFRGYNEQFF. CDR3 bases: TGTGCCAGCAGCCCCTTTCGCGGTTACAATGAGCAGTTCTTC. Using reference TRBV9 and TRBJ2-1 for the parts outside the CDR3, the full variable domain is DSGVTQTPKHLITATGQRVTLRCSPRSGDLSVYWYQQSLDQGLQFLIQYYNGEERAKGNILERFSAQQFPDLHSELNLSSLELGDSALYFCASSPFRGYNEQFFGPGTRLTVL.

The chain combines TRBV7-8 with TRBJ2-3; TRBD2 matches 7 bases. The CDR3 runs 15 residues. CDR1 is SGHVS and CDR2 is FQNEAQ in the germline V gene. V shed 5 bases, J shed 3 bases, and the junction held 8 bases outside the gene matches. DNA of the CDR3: TGTGCCAGCAGCCTAGGACTAGGGTCGACAGATACGCAGTATTTT. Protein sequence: CASSLGLGSTDTQYF.

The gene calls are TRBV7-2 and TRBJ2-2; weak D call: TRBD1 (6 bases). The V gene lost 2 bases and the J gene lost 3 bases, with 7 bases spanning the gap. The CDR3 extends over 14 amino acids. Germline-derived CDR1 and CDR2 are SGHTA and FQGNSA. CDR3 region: CASSLSGDTGELFF. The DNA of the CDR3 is TGTGCCAGCAGCTTATCAGGGGACACCGGGGAGCTGTTTTTT.